This T cell receptor beta chain was retrieved from a study of OX40 agonist ivuxolimab in advanced cancers. CDR3 length: 16 residues. The germline gives CDR1 ENHRY, CDR2 SYGVKD. V lost 0 bases and J 2 bases, leaving 13 bases between the germline ends. Study-level points and caveats: Undetermined was the antigen specificity of the expanded peripheral T cells.

As to this clone: Its target is unknown.

Using immunoSEQ multiplex PCR, the repertoire was profiled, and TCRdb retains in-frame clones only, with some absent. The repertoire holds just under 100,000 clones, with approximately 95% as singletons. The sequences come from CD4+ or CD8+ T cells sorted from blood, collected in a trial of the OX40 agonist ivuxolimab. This clonotype was sampled from an adult with an advanced solid tumor such as melanoma, head and neck, liver or kidney cancer. The chain employs TRBV10-3 and TRBJ2-5; the D gene is possibly TRBD1 (5 bases). The CDR3 sequence is CAISESRQPIQETQYF. CDR3 sequence (DNA): TGTGCCATCAGTGAGTCCAGACAGCCCATTCAAGAGACCCAGTACTTC.